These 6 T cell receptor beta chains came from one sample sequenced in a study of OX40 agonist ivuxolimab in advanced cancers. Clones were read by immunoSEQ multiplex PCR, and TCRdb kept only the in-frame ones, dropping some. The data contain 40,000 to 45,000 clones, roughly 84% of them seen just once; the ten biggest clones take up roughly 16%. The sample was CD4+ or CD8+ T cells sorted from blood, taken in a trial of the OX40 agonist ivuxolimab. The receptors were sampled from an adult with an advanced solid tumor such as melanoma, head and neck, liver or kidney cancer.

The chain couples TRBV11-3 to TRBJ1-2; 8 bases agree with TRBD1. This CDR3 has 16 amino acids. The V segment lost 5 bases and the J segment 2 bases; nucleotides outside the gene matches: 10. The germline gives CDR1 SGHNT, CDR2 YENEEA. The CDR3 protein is CASSPASGGANYGYTF. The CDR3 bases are TGTGCCAGCAGCCCCGCCTCAGGGGGCGCGAACTATGGCTACACCTTC.

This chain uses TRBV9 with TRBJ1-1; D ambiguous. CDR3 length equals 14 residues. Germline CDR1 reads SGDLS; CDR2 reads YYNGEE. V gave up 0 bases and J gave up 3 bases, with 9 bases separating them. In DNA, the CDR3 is TGTGCCAGCAGCGTAGAGACAAGCGACACTGAAGCTTTCTTT. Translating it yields CASSVETSDTEAFF.

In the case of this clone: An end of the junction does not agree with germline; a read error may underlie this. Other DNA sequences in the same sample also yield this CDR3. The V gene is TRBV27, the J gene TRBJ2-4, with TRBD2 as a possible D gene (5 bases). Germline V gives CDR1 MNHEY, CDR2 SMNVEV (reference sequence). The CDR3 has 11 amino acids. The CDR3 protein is CASGVGNIQYF. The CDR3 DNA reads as TGTGCCTCCGGGGTGGGTAACATTCAGTACTTT.

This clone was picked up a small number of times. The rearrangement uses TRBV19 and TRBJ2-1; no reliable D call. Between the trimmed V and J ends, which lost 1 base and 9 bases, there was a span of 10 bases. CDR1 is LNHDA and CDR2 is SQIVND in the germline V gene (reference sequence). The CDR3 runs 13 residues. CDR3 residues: CASSIGAIGEQFF. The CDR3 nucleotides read TGTGCCAGTAGTATAGGTGCGATCGGTGAGCAGTTCTTC.

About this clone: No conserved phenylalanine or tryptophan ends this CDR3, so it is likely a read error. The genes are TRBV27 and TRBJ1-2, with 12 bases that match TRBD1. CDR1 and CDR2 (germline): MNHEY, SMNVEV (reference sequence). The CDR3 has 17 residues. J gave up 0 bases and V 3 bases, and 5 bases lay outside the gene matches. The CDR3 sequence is CASSFSGTGGSNYGYTL. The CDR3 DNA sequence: TGTGCCAGCAGTTTCTCCGGGACAGGGGGCTCTAACTATGGCTACACCCTC.

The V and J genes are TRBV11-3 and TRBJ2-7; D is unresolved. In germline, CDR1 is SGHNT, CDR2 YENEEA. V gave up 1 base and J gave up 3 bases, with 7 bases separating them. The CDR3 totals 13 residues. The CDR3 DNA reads TGTGCCAGCAGCTTAGGTACTAACTACGAGCAGTACTTC. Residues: CASSLGTNYEQYF. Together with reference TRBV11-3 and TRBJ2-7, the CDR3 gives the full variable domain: EAGVVQSPRYKIIEKKQPVAFWCNPISGHNTLYWYLQNLGQGPELLIRYENEEAVDDSQLPKDRFSAERLKGVDSTLKIQPAELGDSAVYLCASSLGTNYEQYFGPGTRLTVT.